This T cell receptor beta chain was recorded in a study of cytomegalovirus exposure and HLA in healthy donors. Points on this clone: Its antigen is not known.

After removal of 7 bases from V and 2 bases from J, the junction contained 3 bases not matched to a gene. Germline V CDR1 and CDR2: GTSNPN, SVGIG (reference sequence). The CDR3 consists of 13 residues. Study results and limitations: The classifier reportedly diagnosed cytomegalovirus status with high specificity and sensitivity.

A multiplex PCR was run with 60 Vbeta primers and 13 Jbeta primers. The table came from immunoSEQ multiplex PCR; TCRdb's copy has only in-frame clones and leaves some out. The sample carries 80,000 to 100,000 clones, roughly 75% recorded once. The chain has TRBV30 and TRBJ1-3; 9 positions agree with TRBD1. Sequenced: PBMCs. The clonotype was recovered from a man aged 25-40 years in good health and CMV-seronegative. CDR3 bases: TGTGCCTTACAGGGGGCGGCTGGAAACACCATATATTTT. As protein: CALQGAAGNTIYF.